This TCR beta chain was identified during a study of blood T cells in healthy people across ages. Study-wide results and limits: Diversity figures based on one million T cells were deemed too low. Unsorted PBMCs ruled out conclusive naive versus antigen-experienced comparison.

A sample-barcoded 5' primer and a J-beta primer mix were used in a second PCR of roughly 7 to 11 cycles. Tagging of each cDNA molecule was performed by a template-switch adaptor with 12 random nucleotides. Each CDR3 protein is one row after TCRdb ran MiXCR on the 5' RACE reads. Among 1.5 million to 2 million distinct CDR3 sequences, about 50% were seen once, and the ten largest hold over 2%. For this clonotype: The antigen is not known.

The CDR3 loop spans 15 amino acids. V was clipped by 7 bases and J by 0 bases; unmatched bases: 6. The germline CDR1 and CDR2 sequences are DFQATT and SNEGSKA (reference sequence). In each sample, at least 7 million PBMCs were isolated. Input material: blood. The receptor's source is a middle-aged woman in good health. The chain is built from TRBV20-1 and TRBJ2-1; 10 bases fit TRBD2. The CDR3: CSGRSGGVSYNEQFF. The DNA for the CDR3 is TGCAGTGGTCGAAGCGGGGGGGTCTCCTACAATGAGCAGTTCTTC.